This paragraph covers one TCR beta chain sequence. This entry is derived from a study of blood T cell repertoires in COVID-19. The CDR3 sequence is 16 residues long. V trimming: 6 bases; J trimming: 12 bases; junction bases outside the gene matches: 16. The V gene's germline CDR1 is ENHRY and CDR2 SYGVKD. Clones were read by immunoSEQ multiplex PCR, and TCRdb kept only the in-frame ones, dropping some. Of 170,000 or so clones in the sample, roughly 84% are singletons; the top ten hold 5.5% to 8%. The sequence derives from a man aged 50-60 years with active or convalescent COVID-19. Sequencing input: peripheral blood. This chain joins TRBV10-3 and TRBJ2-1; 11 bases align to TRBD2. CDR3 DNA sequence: TGTGCCATCAGGCAATCACCGGGACTAGCGGATAAAGGGCAGTTCTTC. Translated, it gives CAIRQSPGLADKGQFF.